Sequencing of this T cell receptor (beta chain) was carried out in a study of shared clonotypes between healthy human individuals. CD8 cells classed as naive were CD45RO-negative and positively selected for CCR7, excluding terminally differentiated effector memory CD45RA+ cells. Repertoires were generated with immunoSEQ multiplex PCR, while TCRdb's copy carries only in-frame clones and drops some. The data show a few million clones, 93% seen once. Germline loops: CDR1 SQVTM, CDR2 ANQGSEA. V was clipped by 4 bases and J by 6 bases, with 20 bases between them. The CDR3 length is 15 residues. The sequenced sample consisted of naive CD8+ T cells from PBMCs. The chain employs TRBV29-1 and TRBJ2-3; D is uncertain. The sequence came from a man between 18 and 29 years old in good health. Some clones in this sample may be carry-over from other donors' samples. The CDR3 sequence is CSVVSVSATGDTQYF. In nucleotides, the CDR3 is TGCAGCGTTGTTTCGGTCAGCGCGACCGGGGATACGCAGTATTTT.